This TCR beta chain was observed in a study of shared clonotypes between healthy human individuals. Using immunoSEQ multiplex PCR, the repertoire was profiled, and TCRdb retains in-frame clones only, with some absent. In the table there are around 2,000,000 clones, 90% to 95% of which are singletons. The trim removed 8 bases at V and 3 bases at J, leaving 3 bases unmatched. CDR3 length equals 13 residues. Per the germline V gene, CDR1 is MNHEY and CDR2 is SVGAGI. Selected positively for CCR7 and CD45RO-negative, naive CD8 cells excluded terminally differentiated effector memory CD45RA+ cells. The source of this sequence is a man aged 18 to 35 in good health. Some clones in this sample may be carry-over from other donors' samples. Sequences were obtained from naive CD8+ T cells from PBMCs. The chain carries TRBV6-5 and TRBJ1-1; the match to TRBD1 covers 10 bases. The CDR3 DNA sequence: TGTGCCAGCGGTGGACAGGGGGACACTGAAGCTTTCTTT. The encoded protein is CASGGQGDTEAFF.